The clone carrying this T cell receptor (beta chain) was picked up one time. This sample is part of a study of blood T cell repertoires in COVID-19. Background on the study: Spain, Italy and the United States supplied samples that represented acute and convalescent COVID-19.

Generated by immunoSEQ multiplex PCR, the TCRdb table keeps only in-frame clones and is missing some. Among around 310,000 clones, over 75% were seen once, and the ten largest hold about 3.9%. Sequencing was done on a sample of peripheral blood. This TCR was sampled from a woman aged 45 to 65 with active or convalescent COVID-19.

The CDR3 nucleotides read TGTGCCAGCAGCTCCAGTCGCACAGATACGCAGTATTTT. This codes for CASSSSRTDTQYF. The V and J genes are TRBV7-2 and TRBJ2-3, with D unclear. This CDR3 has 13 residues. CDR1 SGHTA and CDR2 FQGNSA come from the germline V gene. With 4 bases removed from V and 1 base from J, the gap between germline ends came to 6 bases.